The 4 T cell receptor beta chains below come from one sample, sequenced in a study of T cell responses to AZD1222 COVID-19 vaccine. Clones were read by immunoSEQ multiplex PCR, and TCRdb kept only the in-frame ones, dropping some. Altogether some 150,000 clones are present, about 91% being singletons, with the ten largest covering around 4.5%. The specimen was peripheral blood, collected on day 0 of MenACWY control vaccination. All receptors derive from an adult in good health.

The rearrangement links TRBV27 to TRBJ2-7; a weak D match, TRBD2 (6 bases). The CDR3 loop spans 16 amino acids. Trimming took off 6 bases at V and 0 bases at J, with 18 bases between the two ends. The germline V gene has CDR1 MNHEY and CDR2 SMNVEV (reference sequence). This chain's CDR3 is CASRDPLAVSSYEQYF. CDR3 sequence (DNA): TGTGCCAGCAGGGACCCCTTAGCGGTCAGCTCCTACGAGCAGTACTTC.

This clone was seen only once. The chain joins TRBV24-1 to TRBJ1-2; weak D call: TRBD1 (6 bases). Trimming removed 8 bases from V and 8 bases from J, with 17 bases in between. The germline V gene encodes CDR1 KGHDR and CDR2 SFDVKD. The CDR3 consists of 13 residues. CDR3 nucleotide sequence: TGTGCCACCACTGAGGGGGTTTCGGACGGCTACACCTTC. It translates to CATTEGVSDGYTF.

The chain carries TRBV5-6 and TRBJ1-1, with TRBD1 as a possible D gene (5 bases). Germline V lookup: CDR1 SGHDT, CDR2 YYEEEE. CDR3 length: 13 residues. V was cut by 4 bases and J by 5 bases, with 12 bases left in between. The CDR3 loop is CASSPGRVTEAFF. Here the CDR3 DNA reads TGTGCCAGCAGCCCCGGCAGGGTGACTGAAGCTTTCTTT.

The chain links TRBV30 to TRBJ2-5; 9 nucleotides agree with TRBD2. The V gene end was trimmed by 4 bases and the J gene end by 0 bases; junction bases not matched to a gene: 9. The germline V gene encodes CDR1 GTSNPN and CDR2 SVGIG (reference sequence). The CDR3 is made up of 16 amino acids. This CDR3 is CAWNTGLAGNQETQYF. The CDR3 DNA reads TGTGCCTGGAATACAGGGCTAGCGGGGAACCAAGAGACCCAGTACTTC.